The 21 T cell receptor beta chains below all came from one sample that was sequenced in a study of blood T cells in healthy people across ages. Using a J-beta primer mix together with a sample-barcoded 5' primer, a second PCR was run for roughly 6 to 11 cycles. TCRdb ran MiXCR on the 5' RACE reads and lists one entry per CDR3 protein. There are about 1,800,000 distinct CDR3 sequences in the sample; over 25% occur only once, and roughly 8% lies in the top ten. Material: blood. Receptors originate from a woman aged 30 to 39 in good health.

This chain joins TRBV29-1 and TRBJ2-4, with TRBD2 matching over 9 bases. The tail of the sequence fits TRBJ2-7 better, so the J call may be wrong. CDR1 is SQVTM, CDR2 ANQGSEA, per germline. This CDR3 comprises 13 residues. The CDR3 reads CSVESSGSGEQYF. CDR3 DNA: TGCAGCGTTGAGAGTAGCGGGAGTGGCGAGCAGTACTTC.

This clonotype was detected a few times. V is TRBV20-1 and J is TRBJ2-7; TRBD2 matches 13 bases. V gave up 2 bases and J gave up 5 bases; unmatched junction bases: 3. Germline V gene sequence: CDR1 DFQATT, CDR2 SNEGSKA (reference sequence). The CDR3 sequence is 14 residues long. This CDR3 is CSARSTSGRNEQYF. DNA of the CDR3: TGCAGTGCTAGATCGACTAGCGGGAGGAACGAGCAGTACTTC.

This clonotype was seen more than once but under ten times. The chain recombines TRBV6-5 with TRBJ1-2, with no clear D. Per germline, CDR1 MNHEY and CDR2 SVGAGI. Trimming cost V 4 bases and J 4 bases, with 10 bases left between them. This CDR3 comprises 13 residues. In nucleotides, the CDR3 is TGTGCCAGCAGTTTAAACAGCCTCTATGGCTACACCTTC. This gives the protein CASSLNSLYGYTF.

This clonotype has a handful of counts. The chain carries TRBV7-2 and TRBJ1-1; perhaps TRBD1 as D (6 bases). The germline gives CDR1 SGHTA, CDR2 FQGNSA. The CDR3 spans 15 residues. V was shortened by 5 bases and J by 2 bases, with 15 bases between the two germline ends. The CDR3 DNA follows: TGTGCCAGCAGCCCGACAGGCTTCAGAAACACTGAAGCTTTCTTT. Its translation is CASSPTGFRNTEAFF.

The chain employs TRBV7-8 and TRBJ2-5; D may be TRBD2 (5 bases). Germline-derived CDR1 and CDR2 are SGHVS and FQNEAQ. The CDR3 is 14 residues long. V was shortened by 4 bases and J by 5 bases, with 14 bases between the two germline ends. CDR3 nucleotide sequence: TGTGCCAGCAGCTCGAGGAGGCTTTTCGAGACCCAGTACTTC. Translating it yields CASSSRRLFETQYF.

V is TRBV7-2 and J is TRBJ1-2; no clear D. Trimming pared 2 bases from V and 7 bases from J, leaving 8 bases between. The CDR3 sequence is 12 residues long. In germline, CDR1 is SGHTA, CDR2 FQGNSA. Written as DNA, the CDR3 is TGTGCCAGCAGCTTAAAGCCCCCTGGCTACACCTTC. Translating gives CASSLKPPGYTF.

The table lists this clonotype with many counts. CDR3 residues: CSARSGLGRAKNIQYF. The DNA of the CDR3 is TGCAGTGCTAGATCGGGGCTTGGCCGAGCCAAAAACATTCAGTACTTC. This chain connects TRBV20-1 to TRBJ2-4, with D possibly being TRBD1 or TRBD2 (5 bases each). CDR1 DFQATT and CDR2 SNEGSKA come from the germline V gene (reference sequence). The V end lost 2 bases, the J end lost 0 bases, and 14 bases lay between the germline ends. The CDR3 contains 16 residues.

The CDR3 sequence: CASSPLGGPSEQFF. CDR3 DNA sequence: TGTGCCAGCAGCCCCCTCGGGGGCCCCTCGGAGCAGTTCTTC. J is TRBJ2-1 and V is TRBV3-1; D tentatively fits TRBD1 or TRBD2 (6 bases each). The germline gives CDR1 LGHDT, CDR2 YNNKEL (reference sequence). Trimming removed 4 bases at V and 10 bases at J, with 17 bases between. The CDR3 is 14 amino acids.

The table lists this clonotype with a few counts. The chain is built from TRBV3-1 and TRBJ1-1; D is undetermined. V was trimmed by 1 base and J by 5 bases, leaving 5 bases between them. CDR3 size: 12 residues. Germline V gene data show CDR1 as LGHDT and CDR2 as YNNKEL (reference sequence). The CDR3 loop reads CASSQVQTEAFF. CDR3 in DNA: TGTGCCAGCAGCCAAGTTCAGACTGAAGCTTTCTTT. Full variable domain (outside the CDR3, taken from reference TRBV3-1 and TRBJ1-1): DTAVSQTPKYLVTQMGNDKSIKCEQNLGHDTMYWYKQDSKKFLKIMFSYNNKELIINETVPNRFSPKSPDKAHLNLHINSLELGDSAVYFCASSQVQTEAFFGQGTRLTVV.

Note on this clonotype: This may be a read error, as it is one base from a much larger clone. CDR3 protein: CASSPVSGQGGNEQYF. The CDR3 nucleotides are TGTGCCAGCAGTCCCGTCTCGGGACAGGGGGGCAATGAGCAGTACTTC. This chain joins TRBV6-5 and TRBJ2-7; 11 bases map to TRBD1. Per germline, CDR1 MNHEY and CDR2 SVGAGI. This CDR3 is built from 16 residues. The V and J ends lost 5 bases and 7 bases, in that order; junction bases with no gene match: 13.

The chain combines TRBV6-5 with TRBJ2-3; 7 bases map to TRBD1. With V trimmed by 0 bases and J by 3 bases, 12 bases remained unmatched. CDR1 is MNHEY, CDR2 SVGAGI, per germline. The length of the CDR3 is 18 residues. DNA of the CDR3: TGTGCCAGCAGTTACTCGTCTGTCAGGGGGTCGTCGACAGATACGCAGTATTTT. Encoded protein: CASSYSSVRGSSTDTQYF.

Concerning this clonotype: A read error may be the cause here, since a much bigger clone is one base away. V is TRBV15 and J is TRBJ2-7; 9 bases match TRBD2. The CDR3 totals 16 residues. CDR1 is LNHNV, CDR2 YYDKDF, per germline (reference sequence). CDR3 sequence (DNA): TGTGCCACCGGCAGCGGTCCCAGCGGGGGGTCCGTGACTCAGTACTTC. It specifies CATGSGPSGGSVTQYF.

The chain has TRBV30 and TRBJ1-4, with 7 bases fitting TRBD1. Germline V CDR1 and CDR2: GTSNPN, SVGIG (reference sequence). This CDR3 has 13 amino acids. Germline trimming cut 4 bases from V and 13 bases from J; bases unmatched to any gene: 12. CDR3 in DNA: TGTGCCTGGAAACTAGACGGTCGACAGGGACTGTTTTTT. Translation gives CAWKLDGRQGLFF.

The chain links TRBV7-2 to TRBJ2-6; D call uncertain. Germline V CDR1 and CDR2: SGHTA, FQGNSA. Trimming removed 0 bases from V and 4 bases from J, with 10 bases in between. The CDR3 spans 16 residues. CDR3 region: CASSLAMGGGANVLTF. In DNA, the CDR3 is TGTGCCAGCAGCTTAGCGATGGGCGGCGGGGCCAACGTCCTGACTTTC.

This clonotype showed up just a few times. This chain joins TRBV4-1 and TRBJ2-6; D possibly corresponds to TRBD2 (7 bases). With 3 bases removed from V and 2 bases from J, the gap between germline ends came to 14 bases. CDR1 is MGHRA and CDR2 is YSYEKL in the germline V gene. The length of the CDR3 is 17 residues. The CDR3 reads CASSHGGGAAGANVLTF. The CDR3 DNA reads TGCGCCAGCAGCCACGGAGGGGGGGCCGCTGGGGCCAACGTCCTGACTTTC.

This clonotype was detected only a few times. The V and J genes are TRBV28 and TRBJ2-6, with D possibly TRBD1 on 5 matching bases. The CDR3 length is 16 residues. The germline V gene has CDR1 MDHEN and CDR2 SYDVKM. V was cut by 8 bases and J by 0 bases, with 14 bases left in between. The CDR3 here is CASEKGLFSGANVLTF. The CDR3 coding sequence is TGTGCCAGCGAGAAGGGGCTGTTCTCTGGGGCCAACGTCCTGACTTTC.

V gene TRBV19 combines with J gene TRBJ2-7; D gene ambiguous. The CDR3 consists of 13 residues. Germline CDR1 reads LNHDA; CDR2 reads SQIVND (reference sequence). The ends were cut back, 3 bases at V and 0 bases at J, with 6 bases in the middle. CDR3 sequence reads: CASSITASYEQYF. The CDR3 DNA is TGTGCCAGTAGTATTACAGCCTCCTACGAGCAGTACTTC.

The chain uses TRBV7-3 and TRBJ2-2, with a tentative D call TRBD1 (6 bases). The CDR3 runs to 16 residues. Germline V gene data show CDR1 as SGHTA and CDR2 as FQGTGA. The germline V and J ends were trimmed by 5 bases and 0 bases, with 13 bases remaining between them. CDR3 in DNA: TGTGCCAGCAGCATGGGGGCCTCCGCGAACACCGGGGAGCTGTTTTTT. Protein product: CASSMGASANTGELFF. Complete variable domain (other parts from reference TRBV7-3 and TRBJ2-2): GAGVSQTPSNKVTEKGKYVELRCDPISGHTALYWYRQSLGQGPEFLIYFQGTGAADDSGLPNDRFFAVRPEGSVSTLKIQRTERGDSAVYLCASSMGASANTGELFFGEGSRLTVL.

The rearrangement joins TRBV6-5 to TRBJ2-2, with 7 bases matching TRBD1. The ends lost 2 bases at V and 4 bases at J; junction bases unmatched: 10. CDR1 is MNHEY, CDR2 SVGAGI, per germline. The CDR3 contains 17 residues. The CDR3, as DNA: TGTGCCAGCAGTTACATAGGACAGGAGTTCTTCACCGGGGAGCTGTTTTTT. It specifies CASSYIGQEFFTGELFF.

This clonotype was counted between two and nine times. The rearrangement links TRBV4-3 to TRBJ2-7; TRBD2 matches 8 bases. Germline trimming cut 4 bases from V and 2 bases from J; bases unmatched to any gene: 22. The CDR3 is 20 residues long. From germline, CDR1 is LGHNA and CDR2 YSLEER. The CDR3 nucleotides read TGCGCCAGCAGCCCCGGAGGGGGGACGGACATCTTAGCGGGACCCTACGAGCAGTACTTC. Its translation is CASSPGGGTDILAGPYEQYF.

Points on this clonotype: A much larger clone sits a single nucleotide away, making a read error possible. This chain joins TRBV20-1 and TRBJ2-7, with a weak D call TRBD2 (5 bases). This CDR3 has 13 residues. Between the trimmed V and J ends, which lost 6 bases and 7 bases, there was a span of 19 bases. CDR1 DFQATT and CDR2 SNEGSKA come from the germline V gene (reference sequence). The CDR3 reads CSAPLGELREQYF. CDR3 in DNA: TGCAGTGCCCCTCTCGGGGAGCTACGAGAGCAGTACTTC.